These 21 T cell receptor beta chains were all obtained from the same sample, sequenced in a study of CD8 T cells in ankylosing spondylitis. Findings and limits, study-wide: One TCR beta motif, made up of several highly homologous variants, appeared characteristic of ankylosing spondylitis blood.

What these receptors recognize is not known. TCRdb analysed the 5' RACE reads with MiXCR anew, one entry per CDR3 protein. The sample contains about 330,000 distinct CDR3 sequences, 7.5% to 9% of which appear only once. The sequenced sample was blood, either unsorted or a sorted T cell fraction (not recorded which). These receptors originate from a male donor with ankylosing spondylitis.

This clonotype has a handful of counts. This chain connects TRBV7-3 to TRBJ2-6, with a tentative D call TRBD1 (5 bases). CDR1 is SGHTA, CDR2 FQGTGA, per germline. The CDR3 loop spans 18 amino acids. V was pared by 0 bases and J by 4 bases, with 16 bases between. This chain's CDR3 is CASSLTITRGTGANVLTF. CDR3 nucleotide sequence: TGTGCCAGCAGCTTAACGATAACAAGGGGTACAGGGGCCAACGTCCTGACTTTC.

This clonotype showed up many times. The CDR3 coding sequence is TGTGCCAGCAGCCAAGAAGGTCGGTCTAACGCCTACAATGAGCAGTTCTTC. Translating it yields CASSQEGRSNAYNEQFF. V and J are TRBV4-2 and TRBJ2-1, with D uncertain. The germline V gene encodes CDR1 LGHNA and CDR2 YNFKEQ. V lost 0 bases and J lost 2, with 14 bases in between. This CDR3 is 17 amino acids long.

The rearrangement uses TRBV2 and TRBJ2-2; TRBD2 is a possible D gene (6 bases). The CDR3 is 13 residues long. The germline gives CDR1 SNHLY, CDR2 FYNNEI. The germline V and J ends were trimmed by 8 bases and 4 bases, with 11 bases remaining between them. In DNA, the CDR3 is TGTGCCAGCGGCTCGGGACTCACCGGGGAGCTGTTTTTT. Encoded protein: CASGSGLTGELFF.

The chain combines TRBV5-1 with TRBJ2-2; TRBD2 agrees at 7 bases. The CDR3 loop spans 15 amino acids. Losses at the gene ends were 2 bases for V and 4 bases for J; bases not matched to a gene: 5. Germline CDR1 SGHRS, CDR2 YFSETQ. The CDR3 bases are TGCGCCAGCAGCTTACAGCGGGATTCCACCGGGGAGCTGTTTTTT. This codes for CASSLQRDSTGELFF.

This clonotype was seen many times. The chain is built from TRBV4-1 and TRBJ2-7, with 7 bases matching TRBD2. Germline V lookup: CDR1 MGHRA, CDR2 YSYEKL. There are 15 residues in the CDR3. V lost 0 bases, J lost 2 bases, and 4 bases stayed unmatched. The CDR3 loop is CASSQDWEGTYEQYF. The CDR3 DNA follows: TGCGCCAGCAGCCAAGATTGGGAGGGGACCTACGAGCAGTACTTC.

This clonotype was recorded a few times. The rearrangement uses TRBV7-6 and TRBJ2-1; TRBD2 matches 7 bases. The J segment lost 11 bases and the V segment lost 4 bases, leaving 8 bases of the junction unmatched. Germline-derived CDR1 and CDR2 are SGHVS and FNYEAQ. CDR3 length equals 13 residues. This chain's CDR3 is CASSSSSSGKQFF. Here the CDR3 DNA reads TGTGCCAGCAGCTCTTCCTCGAGCGGGAAGCAGTTCTTC.

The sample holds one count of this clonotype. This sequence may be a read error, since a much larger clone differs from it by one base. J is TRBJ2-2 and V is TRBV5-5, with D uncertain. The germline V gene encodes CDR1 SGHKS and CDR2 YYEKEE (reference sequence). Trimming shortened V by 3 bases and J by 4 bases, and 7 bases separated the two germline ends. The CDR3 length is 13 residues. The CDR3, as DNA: TGTGCCAGCAGCTCCTGGACCACCGGGGAGCTGTTTTTT. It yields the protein CASSSWTTGELFF.

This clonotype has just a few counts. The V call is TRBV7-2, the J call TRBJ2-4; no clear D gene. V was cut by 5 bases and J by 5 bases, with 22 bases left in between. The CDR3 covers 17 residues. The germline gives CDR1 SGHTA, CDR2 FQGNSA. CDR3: CASSPRWSTLSENIQYF. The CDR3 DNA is TGTGCCAGCAGCCCACGCTGGTCGACCCTGAGCGAAAACATTCAGTACTTC.

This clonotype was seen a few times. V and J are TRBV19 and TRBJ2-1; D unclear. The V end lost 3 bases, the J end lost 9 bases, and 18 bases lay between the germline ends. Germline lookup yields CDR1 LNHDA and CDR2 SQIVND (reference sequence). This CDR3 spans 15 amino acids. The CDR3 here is CASSILAGSVGEQFF. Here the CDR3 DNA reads TGTGCCAGTAGTATTTTGGCAGGTTCTGTTGGTGAGCAGTTCTTC.

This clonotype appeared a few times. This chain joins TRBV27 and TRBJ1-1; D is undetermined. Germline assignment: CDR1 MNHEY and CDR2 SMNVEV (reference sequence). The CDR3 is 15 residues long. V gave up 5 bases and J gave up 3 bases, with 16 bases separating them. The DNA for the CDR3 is TGTGCCAGCAGTAGAAGGGTGAGGGTTGACACTGAAGCTTTCTTT. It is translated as CASSRRVRVDTEAFF.

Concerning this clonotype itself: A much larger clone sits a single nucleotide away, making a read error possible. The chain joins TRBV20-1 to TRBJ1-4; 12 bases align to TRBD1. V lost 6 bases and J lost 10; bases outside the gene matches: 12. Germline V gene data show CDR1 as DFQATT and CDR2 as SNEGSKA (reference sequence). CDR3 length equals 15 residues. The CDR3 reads CSAPLGQGAYVKLFF. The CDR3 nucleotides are TGCAGTGCCCCTCTGGGACAGGGGGCCTATGTAAAACTGTTTTTT.

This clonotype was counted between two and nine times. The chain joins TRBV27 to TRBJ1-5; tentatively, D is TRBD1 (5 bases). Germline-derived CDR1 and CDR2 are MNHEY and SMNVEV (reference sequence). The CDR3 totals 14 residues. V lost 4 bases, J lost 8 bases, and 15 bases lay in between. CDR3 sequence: CASSSGDGLEPQHF. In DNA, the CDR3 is TGTGCCAGCAGTTCCGGGGACGGTCTGGAGCCCCAGCATTTT.

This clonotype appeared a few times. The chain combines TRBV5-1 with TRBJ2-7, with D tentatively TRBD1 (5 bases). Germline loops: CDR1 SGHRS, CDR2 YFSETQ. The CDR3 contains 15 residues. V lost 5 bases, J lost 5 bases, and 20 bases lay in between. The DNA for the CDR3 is TGCGCCAGCAGATCCGGCTGGCGGCAGGGCCACGAGCAGTACTTC. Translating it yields CASRSGWRQGHEQYF.

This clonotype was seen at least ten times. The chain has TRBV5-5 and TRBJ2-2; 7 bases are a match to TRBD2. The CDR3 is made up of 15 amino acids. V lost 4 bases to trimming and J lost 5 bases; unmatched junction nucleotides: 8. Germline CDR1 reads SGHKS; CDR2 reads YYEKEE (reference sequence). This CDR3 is CASSRLGRETGELFF. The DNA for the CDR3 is TGTGCCAGCAGCAGACTAGGGCGGGAGACCGGGGAGCTGTTTTTT. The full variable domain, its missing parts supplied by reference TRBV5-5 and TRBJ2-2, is DAGVTQSPTHLIKTRGQQVTLRCSPISGHKSVSWYQQVLGQGPQFIFQYYEKEERGRGNFPDRFSARQFPNYSSELNVNALLLGDSALYLCASSRLGRETGELFFGEGSRLTVL.

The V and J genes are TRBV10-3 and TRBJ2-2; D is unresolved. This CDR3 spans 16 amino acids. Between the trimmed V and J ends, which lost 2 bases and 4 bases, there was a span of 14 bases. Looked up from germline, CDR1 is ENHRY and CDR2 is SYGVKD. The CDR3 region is CAISEEGRRGTGELFF. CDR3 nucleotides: TGTGCCATCAGTGAGGAAGGACGTCGAGGCACCGGGGAGCTGTTTTTT.

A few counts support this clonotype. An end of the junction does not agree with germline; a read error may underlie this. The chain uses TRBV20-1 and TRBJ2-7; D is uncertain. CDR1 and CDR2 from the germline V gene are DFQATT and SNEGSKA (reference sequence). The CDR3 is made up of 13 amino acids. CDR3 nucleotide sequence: TGCAGTGCTAGAGATAAACATTTCGGCAGGAAACTCTTC. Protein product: CSARDKHFGRKLF.

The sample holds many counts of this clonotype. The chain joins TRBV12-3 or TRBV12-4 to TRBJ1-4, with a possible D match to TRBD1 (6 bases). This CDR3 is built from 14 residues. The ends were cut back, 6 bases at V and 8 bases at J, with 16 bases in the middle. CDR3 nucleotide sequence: TGTGCCAGCAGCCCGACAGGAGTTCGGGAAAAACTGTTTTTT. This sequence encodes CASSPTGVREKLFF.

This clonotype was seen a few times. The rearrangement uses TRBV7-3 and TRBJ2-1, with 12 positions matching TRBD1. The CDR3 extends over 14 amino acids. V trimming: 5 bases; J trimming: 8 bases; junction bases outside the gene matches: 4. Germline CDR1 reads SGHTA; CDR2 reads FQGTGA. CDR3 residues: CASSLGTGGHEQFF. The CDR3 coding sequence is TGTGCCAGCAGCCTGGGGACAGGGGGCCATGAGCAGTTCTTC.

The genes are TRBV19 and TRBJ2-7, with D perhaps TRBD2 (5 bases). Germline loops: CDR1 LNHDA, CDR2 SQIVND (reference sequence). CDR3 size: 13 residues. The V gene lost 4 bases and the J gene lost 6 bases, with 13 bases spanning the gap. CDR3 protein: CASSRTSRSEQYF. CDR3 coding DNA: TGTGCCAGTAGTAGAACTAGTAGGTCCGAGCAGTACTTC.

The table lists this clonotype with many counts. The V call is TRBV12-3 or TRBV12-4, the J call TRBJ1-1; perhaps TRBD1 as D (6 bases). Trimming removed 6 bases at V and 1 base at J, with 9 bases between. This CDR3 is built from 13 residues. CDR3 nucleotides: TGTGCCAGCAGCTTGGGACAGAACACTGAAGCTTTCTTT. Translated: CASSLGQNTEAFF.

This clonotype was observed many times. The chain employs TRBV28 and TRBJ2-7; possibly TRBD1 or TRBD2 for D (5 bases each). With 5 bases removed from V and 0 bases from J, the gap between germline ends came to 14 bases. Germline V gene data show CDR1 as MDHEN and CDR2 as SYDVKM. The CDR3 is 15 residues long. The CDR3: CASSLSWGSSYEQYF. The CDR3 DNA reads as TGTGCCAGCAGTCTCAGCTGGGGGAGCTCCTACGAGCAGTACTTC. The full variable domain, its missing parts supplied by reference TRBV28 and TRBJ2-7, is DVKVTQSSRYLVKRTGEKVFLECVQDMDHENMFWYRQDPGLGLRLIYFSYDVKMKEKGDIPEGYSVSREKKERFSLILESASTNQTSMYLCASSLSWGSSYEQYFGPGTRLTVT.